This T cell receptor (beta chain) was identified in a study of CD8 T cells in ankylosing spondylitis (dated by TCRdb to about 2017). Background on the whole study: To find TCR variants linked to disease, the study profiled T cell receptor beta repertoires in ankylosing spondylitis patients and healthy donors. The full study cohort comprised 25 ankylosing spondylitis patients and 85 to 120 healthy donors. Peripheral blood samples were taken, and synovial fluid was additionally collected from ankylosing spondylitis patients.

There are 13 amino acids in the CDR3, from cysteine to phenylalanine inclusive. The read is trimmed to its CDR3 DNA, 39 bases read in frame from base 1. CDR1 and CDR2 are read off the germline V gene as MNHEY and SVGAGI. Between the V and J ends, shortened by 2 bases and 7 bases respectively, the junction contains 11 bases. As concerns this clonotype: This clone's antigen is unknown. No quality values exist for individual bases; no much larger clone is one base distant.

What the authors observed across the whole study: Blood from ankylosing spondylitis patients appeared to be characterized by a TCR beta motif composed of under ten highly homologous amino acid variants. The disease-linked clones were reported as significantly enriched in matched synovial fluid samples from ankylosing spondylitis patients. The disease-linked clones had a CD8+ phenotype and were found at relatively low frequencies in peripheral blood. Some TCR beta motif variants had previously been reported in synovial fluid and blood of reactive arthritis patients, which suggested common disease-initiation mechanisms.

Sequencing was carried out with an Illumina HiSeq 2500. Quantitative 5'-RACE with molecular barcodes was used to prepare TCR beta libraries. Per the authors' processing: A new computational method, built on a probabilistic model of VDJ rearrangement, was used to identify disease-linked TCR variants. TCRdb trimmed public reads at Q25 via fastp, called clones via MiXCR and kept in-frame beta chains. Duplicate CDR3 protein sequences are folded into a single record with the most common DNA and genes. The V and J calls shown here were made by TCRdb, not taken from the authors' results. This sample is represented by just over 300,000 distinct CDR3 sequences; roughly 20% of them were singletons. Together, the top ten hold about 3.7% of the sample.

The clonotype comes from a female donor with ankylosing spondylitis or in good health (not recorded which). Sequenced: blood, either unsorted or a sorted T cell fraction (not recorded which). Recombination joined TRBV6-5 with TRBJ1-1; TRBD1 is possibly the D segment (5 matching bases). The CDR3 region: CASSYREGFEAFF. The DNA sequence follows: TGTGCCAGCAGTTACAGGGAGGGGTTTGAAGCTTTCTTT.